The 14 T cell receptor beta chains below come from one sample, sequenced in a study of T cells in narcolepsy. The method was immunoSEQ multiplex PCR; TCRdb's version includes in-frame clones alone and lacks a portion of them. The sample has fewer than 25,000 clones, roughly 85% seen once. Material for sequencing was memory (CD45RA-) CD4+ T cells from blood. The source is a human donor in good health.

The chain employs TRBV4-2 and TRBJ2-6; TRBD1 might be the D (5 bases). Germline CDR1 LGHNA, CDR2 YNFKEQ. The CDR3 consists of 18 residues. V gave up 0 bases and J gave up 0 bases, with 12 bases separating them. In DNA, the CDR3 is TGTGCCAGCAGCCAAGAAGGGGCCTTTAGCTCTGGGGCCAACGTCCTGACTTTC. Encoded protein: CASSQEGAFSSGANVLTF.

Here the CDR3 reads CASSLYSGSADTQYF. The CDR3, as DNA: TGTGCCAGCAGTTTATATAGCGGGAGTGCAGATACGCAGTATTTT. V and J are TRBV27 and TRBJ2-3, with 9 bases aligning to TRBD2. V lost 1 base and J lost 4; bases outside the gene matches: 3. CDR1 MNHEY and CDR2 SMNVEV come from the germline V gene (reference sequence). CDR3 size: 15 residues.

The rearrangement uses TRBV2 and TRBJ2-5; D not certain. Germline V gene sequence: CDR1 SNHLY, CDR2 FYNNEI. The CDR3 totals 12 residues. Trimming left V 3 bases short and J 4 bases short, with 6 bases between. This CDR3 is CASSDYGETQYF. The CDR3, as DNA: TGTGCCAGCAGTGACTACGGAGAGACCCAGTACTTC.

The chain employs TRBV20-1 and TRBJ2-5; a weak D match, TRBD1 (5 bases). CDR1 and CDR2 (germline): DFQATT, SNEGSKA (reference sequence). The CDR3 spans 11 residues. V was trimmed by 3 bases and J by 4 bases, leaving 6 bases between them. The chain's CDR3 is CSARTVETQYF. DNA for the CDR3: TGCAGTGCTAGGACAGTAGAGACCCAGTACTTC.

CDR3 bases: TGTGCCAGTAGTTTTACCGGGATTCCCCTTGATCCGCAGTATTTT. This translates into CASSFTGIPLDPQYF. The chain joins TRBV19 to TRBJ2-3, with D perhaps matching TRBD2 (5 bases). The CDR3 is made up of 15 amino acids. Trimming removed 5 bases from V and 10 bases from J, with 22 bases in between. From germline, CDR1 is LNHDA and CDR2 SQIVND (reference sequence).

This sequence joins TRBV6-1 and TRBJ2-2, with D maybe TRBD2 (6 bases). V was pared by 7 bases and J by 7 bases, with 13 bases between. The CDR3 length is 13 residues. Germline V CDR1 and CDR2: MNHNS, SASEGT. The CDR3 nucleotides read TGTGCCAGCAAGGTTTTCGGGAGCGGGGAGCTGTTTTTT. Its protein is CASKVFGSGELFF.

The CDR3 DNA follows: TGTGCCATCAGTGCTTGGGGCTCGGTGTACGAGCAGTACTTC. As protein: CAISAWGSVYEQYF. The chain has TRBV10-3 and TRBJ2-7; D is possibly TRBD1 (5 bases). Trimming cost V 4 bases and J 4 bases, with 14 bases left between them. Germline assignment: CDR1 ENHRY and CDR2 SYGVKD. This CDR3 spans 14 amino acids.

This chain uses TRBV4-1 with TRBJ1-1; D unclear. The CDR3 is made up of 13 amino acids. Germline CDR1 is MGHRA and CDR2 is YSYEKL. Trimming took off 3 bases at V and 0 bases at J, with 5 bases between the two ends. The CDR3 DNA sequence: TGCGCCAGCAGCCAGGACCTGAACACTGAAGCTTTCTTT. Its translation: CASSQDLNTEAFF.

This clone was seen more than once but under ten times. The chain has TRBV11-3 and TRBJ2-7; TRBD1 or TRBD2 may be the D gene (5 bases each). Germline V gene lookup returns CDR1 SGHNT and CDR2 YENEEA. This CDR3 is 13 amino acids long. Deletions cut 1 base from V and 8 bases from J, with 12 bases between. The chain's CDR3 is CASSLGFPGQQYF. The CDR3 nucleotides are TGTGCCAGCAGCTTAGGTTTCCCGGGACAGCAGTACTTC.

CDR3 residues: CASSLEGAMNTEAFF. The CDR3 DNA sequence: TGTGCCAGCAGCTTGGAGGGCGCCATGAACACTGAAGCTTTCTTT. The rearrangement links TRBV5-4 to TRBJ1-1; D ambiguous. V was pared by 0 bases and J by 0 bases, with 9 bases between. Germline values: CDR1 SGHNT, CDR2 YYREEE (reference sequence). The CDR3 totals 15 residues.

The chain recombines TRBV6-1 with TRBJ2-3; TRBD1 matches 8 bases. CDR1 MNHNS and CDR2 SASEGT come from the germline V gene. The CDR3 sequence is 15 residues long. V dropped 7 bases and J dropped 2; count of bases not matched to a gene: 8. In DNA form, the CDR3 reads TGTGCCAGCATCCGGCAGGGGGCGTCCACAGATACGCAGTATTTT. It specifies CASIRQGASTDTQYF.

This clone appeared once. The genes are TRBV28 and TRBJ1-5; 7 bases agree with TRBD1. Trimming took 10 bases from V and 0 from J; bases not matched to a gene: 9. From germline, CDR1 is MDHEN and CDR2 SYDVKM. The CDR3 is made up of 15 amino acids. CDR3 protein: CAIKKAGGSNQPQHF. The CDR3 coding sequence is TGTGCCATCAAAAAAGCAGGGGGTAGCAATCAGCCCCAGCATTTT. The whole variable domain, remainder taken from reference TRBV28 and TRBJ1-5, is DVKVTQSSRYLVKRTGEKVFLECVQDMDHENMFWYRQDPGLGLRLIYFSYDVKMKEKGDIPEGYSVSREKKERFSLILESASTNQTSMYLCAIKKAGGSNQPQHFGDGTRLSIL.

The chain has TRBV7-4 and TRBJ1-4, with 8 nucleotides matching TRBD1. Trimming took 6 bases from V and 4 from J; bases not matched to a gene: 7. Germline V gene sequence: CDR1 SGHVT, CDR2 SQSDAQ. CDR3 length: 15 residues. As DNA, the CDR3 is TGTGCCAGCAGACACACAGGGGGGAGTAATGAAAAACTGTTTTTT. Its protein product is CASRHTGGSNEKLFF.

CDR3 in amino acids: CASSPSYEQYF. DNA of the CDR3: TGTGCCAGCAGCCCCTCCTACGAGCAGTACTTC. The chain employs TRBV11-2 and TRBJ2-7; no clear D gene. CDR1 is SGHAT and CDR2 is FQNNGV in the germline V gene. The CDR3 loop spans 11 amino acids. The ends were cut back, 5 bases at V and 0 bases at J, with 2 bases in the middle.